These 11 T cell receptor beta chains share one sample of origin, sequenced in a study of T-cell reconstitution after alpha-beta-depleted transplantation in children. Library preparation (for TCRbeta) was performed with unique molecular identifiers. TCRdb re-called the PCR reads through MiXCR, storing one row per CDR3 protein. The table lists some 600,000 distinct CDR3 sequences, approximately 16% of them singletons. The input for sequencing was PBMCs from the stem cell graft donor, taken from the stem cell graft. These receptor sequences come from a human donor who donated a stem cell graft to a child with acute myeloid leukemia.

This rearrangement joins TRBV7-2 to TRBJ2-5; 10 bases map to TRBD2. The germline V gene has CDR1 SGHTA and CDR2 FQGNSA. After removal of 6 bases from V and 2 bases from J, the junction contained 9 bases not matched to a gene. The CDR3 totals 16 residues. This chain's CDR3 is CASRRGLADYQETQYF. CDR3 DNA sequence: TGTGCCAGCAGACGAGGACTAGCGGACTATCAAGAGACCCAGTACTTC.

The chain recombines TRBV7-8 with TRBJ1-1, with D unresolved. V was pared by 1 base and J by 4 bases, with 7 bases between. CDR3 length: 13 amino acids. The germline V gene encodes CDR1 SGHVS and CDR2 FQNEAQ. CDR3 sequence reads: CASSLGHGTEAFF. The CDR3 DNA is TGTGCCAGCAGCTTAGGACATGGCACTGAAGCTTTCTTT.

The chain recombines TRBV7-9 with TRBJ1-4, with 7 positions matching TRBD1. Germline CDR1 reads SEHNR; CDR2 reads FQNEAQ (reference sequence). This CDR3 is built from 14 residues. Trimming took 3 bases from V and 7 from J; bases not matched to a gene: 5. The CDR3: CASSFLDRVEKLFF. The CDR3 DNA reads as TGTGCCAGCAGCTTCCTAGACAGGGTTGAAAAACTGTTTTTT. Combining the CDR3 with reference TRBV7-9 and TRBJ1-4 gives the whole variable domain DTGVSQNPRHKITKRGQNVTFRCDPISEHNRLYWYRQTLGQGPEFLTYFQNEAQLEKSRLLSDRFSAERPKGSFSTLEIQRTEQGDSAMYLCASSFLDRVEKLFFGSGTQLSVL.

The chain carries TRBV12-3 or TRBV12-4 and TRBJ1-2; 7 positions match TRBD1. Unmatched junction bases numbered 8, after V lost 4 bases and J lost 9 bases. The CDR3 extends over 13 amino acids. For the CDR3, the DNA is TGTGCCAGCAGTTCTTCTACAGGGGATAGCTACACCTTC. It translates to CASSSSTGDSYTF.

The gene calls are TRBV7-9 and TRBJ2-1; 9 nucleotides align to TRBD1. The V gene end was trimmed by 5 bases and the J gene end by 4 bases; junction bases not matched to a gene: 9. Germline V lookup: CDR1 SEHNR, CDR2 FQNEAQ (reference sequence). This CDR3 has 16 residues. The CDR3 DNA reads as TGTGCCAGCAGCCCCTCCGGGACAGGGCAATACAATGAGCAGTTCTTC. As protein: CASSPSGTGQYNEQFF.

In this sample, this clonotype turned up a few times. V is TRBV12-3 or TRBV12-4 and J is TRBJ1-5; D gene uncertain. This CDR3 contains 12 residues. Trimming took 4 bases from V and 5 from J, leaving 6 bases between them. The CDR3 loop reads CASSSTDQPQHF. The CDR3 DNA reads as TGTGCCAGCAGTTCAACGGATCAGCCCCAGCATTTT.

Many counts were recorded for this clonotype. This sequence joins TRBV5-1 and TRBJ1-1, with 7 bases aligning to TRBD1. This CDR3 is built from 14 residues. CDR1 and CDR2 (germline): SGHRS, YFSETQ. Unmatched junction bases numbered 4, after V lost 4 bases and J lost 1 base. Here the CDR3 reads CASSGDRANTEAFF. CDR3 nucleotide sequence: TGCGCCAGCAGCGGTGACAGGGCGAACACTGAAGCTTTCTTT.

This clonotype showed up just once. A much larger clone differs by one base, so this may be a read error. The chain combines TRBV7-2 with TRBJ2-1, with D unresolved. The ends were cut back, 3 bases at V and 4 bases at J, with 10 bases in the middle. The CDR3 length is 14 residues. Germline CDR1 and CDR2: SGHTA and FQGNSA. The CDR3 sequence is CASSLRYFYNEQFF. DNA of the CDR3: TGTGCCAGCAGCTTGCGGTACTTTTACAATGAGCAGTTCTTC.

The V gene is TRBV6-2 or TRBV6-3, the J gene TRBJ1-1, with D hard to call. The germline V gene has CDR1 MNHEY and CDR2 SVGEGT. The CDR3 runs 16 residues. V was trimmed by 5 bases and J by 4 bases, leaving 20 bases between them. This CDR3 reads CASSGWIRIGGTEAFF. The CDR3 DNA follows: TGTGCCAGCAGTGGGTGGATTCGGATTGGCGGCACTGAAGCTTTCTTT.

As to this clonotype: Given a much more abundant clone one base away, this may be a read error. This chain joins TRBV12-3 or TRBV12-4 and TRBJ1-1; D gene unclear. V shed 2 bases and J shed 6 bases, with 7 bases lying between them. The CDR3 loop spans 12 amino acids. The CDR3 reads CASSLRSAEAFF. DNA for the CDR3: TGTGCCAGCAGTTTAAGGAGCGCTGAAGCTTTCTTT.

This clonotype has more than one count but fewer than ten. The rearrangement joins TRBV5-5 to TRBJ1-2; TRBD1 is a possible D gene (6 bases). Germline V gene data show CDR1 as SGHKS and CDR2 as YYEKEE (reference sequence). This CDR3 is built from 11 residues. Deletions cut 4 bases from V and 8 bases from J, with 9 bases between. The CDR3 coding sequence is TGTGCCAGCAGCCCTGGGACAGGCTACACCTTC. It specifies CASSPGTGYTF.